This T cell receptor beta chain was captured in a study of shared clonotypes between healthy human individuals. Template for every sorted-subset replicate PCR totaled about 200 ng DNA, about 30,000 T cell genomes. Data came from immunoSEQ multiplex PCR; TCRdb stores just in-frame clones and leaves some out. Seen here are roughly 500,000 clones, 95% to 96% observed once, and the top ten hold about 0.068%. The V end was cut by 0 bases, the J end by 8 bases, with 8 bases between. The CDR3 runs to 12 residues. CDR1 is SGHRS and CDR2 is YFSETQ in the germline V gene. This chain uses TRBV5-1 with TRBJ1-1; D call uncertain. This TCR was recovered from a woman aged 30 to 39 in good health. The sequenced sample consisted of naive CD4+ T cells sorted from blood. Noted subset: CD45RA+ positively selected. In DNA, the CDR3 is TGCGCCAGCAGCTTGGAAGCGGGAGAAGCTTTCTTT. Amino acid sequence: CASSLEAGEAFF. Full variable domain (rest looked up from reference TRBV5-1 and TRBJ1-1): KAGVTQTPRYLIKTRGQQVTLSCSPISGHRSVSWYQQTPGQGLQFLFEYFSETQRNKGNFPGRFSGRQFSNSRSEMNVSTLELGDSALYLCASSLEAGEAFFGQGTRLTVV.